Shown below are 32 T cell receptor beta chains from a single sample sequenced in a study of shared clonotypes between healthy human individuals. Clones were read by immunoSEQ multiplex PCR, and TCRdb kept only the in-frame ones, dropping some. The sample has fewer than 700,000 clones, roughly 79% seen once. Sequencing was carried out using PBMCs. All receptors derive from a woman between 40 and 50 years old in good health. Some clones in this sample may be carry-over from other donors' samples.

The chain employs TRBV5-4 and TRBJ1-1; no reliable D call. The ends were cut back, 0 bases at V and 1 base at J, with 10 bases in the middle. The CDR3 covers 15 residues. Germline assignment: CDR1 SGHNT and CDR2 YYREEE (reference sequence). DNA for the CDR3: TGTGCCAGCAGCTTGGCTAGAGGGCAGAACACTGAAGCTTTCTTT. Residues: CASSLARGQNTEAFF.

This clone has a handful of counts. This chain uses TRBV30 with TRBJ1-5, with D uncertain. The V and J ends lost 0 bases and 3 bases respectively, with 9 bases between them. The CDR3 runs 14 residues. The germline CDR1 and CDR2 sequences are GTSNPN and SVGIG (reference sequence). CDR3 in DNA: TGTGCCTGGAGTGTTAATCTTCCCAATCAGCCCCAGCATTTT. Its protein product is CAWSVNLPNQPQHF.

V gene TRBV28 combines with J gene TRBJ2-1, with a tentative D call TRBD2 (5 bases). The CDR3 runs 14 residues. V was cut by 5 bases and J by 9 bases, with 17 bases left in between. From germline, CDR1 is MDHEN and CDR2 SYDVKM. For the CDR3, the DNA is TGTGCCAGCAGTGTCCGGTGGCTAGCATTTGAGCAGTTCTTC. Translating gives CASSVRWLAFEQFF.

This chain connects TRBV18 to TRBJ2-7; TRBD1 aligns across 11 bases. The CDR3 is made up of 15 amino acids. V shed 3 bases and J 3 bases; nucleotides not matched to a gene: 4. CDR1 is KGHSH and CDR2 is LQKENI in the germline V gene. As DNA, the CDR3 is TGTGCCAGCTCACCCCTCGGGACAGGGGGCTACGAGCAGTACTTC. Amino acid sequence: CASSPLGTGGYEQYF.

This clone is a singleton in its sample. This could be a read error, since a much larger clone is one nucleotide away. The V call is TRBV2, the J call TRBJ2-7, with D maybe TRBD1 (6 bases). The CDR3 covers 16 residues. Germline CDR1 is SNHLY and CDR2 is FYNNEI. V dropped 4 bases and J dropped 4 bases, with 20 bases sitting between them. CDR3 bases: TGTGCCAGCAGTGGGGGGCCTGGGTCGATCCCTTACGAGCAGTACTTC. Translated: CASSGGPGSIPYEQYF. Looking up the rest from reference TRBV2 and TRBJ2-7 gives the full variable domain: EPEVTQTPSHQVTQMGQEVILRCVPISNHLYFYWYRQILGQKVEFLVSFYNNEISEKSEIFDDQFSVERPDGSNFTLKIRSTKLEDSAMYFCASSGGPGSIPYEQYFGPGTRLTVT.

The chain employs TRBV7-3 and TRBJ2-1, with TRBD2 matching 7 bases. Trimming cost V 0 bases and J 5 bases; bases outside gene matches: 7. The CDR3 runs to 16 residues. Germline CDR1 and CDR2: SGHTA and FQGTGA. The CDR3 spells CASSLTAGVGHNEQFF. The DNA of the CDR3 is TGTGCCAGCAGCTTAACGGCGGGAGTGGGCCACAATGAGCAGTTCTTC.

The CDR3 reads CASSYLQPSTGELFF. The CDR3 DNA reads TGTGCCAGCAGTTACCTCCAGCCGAGCACCGGGGAGCTGTTTTTT. The chain joins TRBV6-6 to TRBJ2-2; D ambiguous. The CDR3 totals 15 residues. The V gene's germline CDR1 is MNHNY and CDR2 SVGAGI (reference sequence). The germline V and J ends were trimmed by 2 bases and 4 bases, with 11 bases remaining between them.

The sample holds a few counts of this clone. The rearrangement joins TRBV27 to TRBJ2-3, with unresolved D. With 0 bases removed from V and 6 bases from J, the gap between germline ends came to 7 bases. The length of the CDR3 is 13 residues. Looked up from germline, CDR1 is MNHEY and CDR2 is SMNVEV (reference sequence). Written as DNA, the CDR3 is TGTGCCAGCAGTTTATCGCCCAGGGATACGCAGTATTTT. It translates to CASSLSPRDTQYF.

V usage is TRBV7-2 and J usage is TRBJ1-5; 9 bases are shared with TRBD1. Germline CDR1 is SGHTA and CDR2 is FQGNSA. V shed 4 bases and J 0 bases; nucleotides not matched to a gene: 7. The CDR3 runs to 17 residues. The CDR3 coding sequence is TGTGCCAGCAGCTCCCCACTACAGGGGGCTAGCAATCAGCCCCAGCATTTT. Protein sequence: CASSSPLQGASNQPQHF.

This clone was picked up many times. CDR3 residues: CASSLSSGTPDTQYF. In DNA form, the CDR3 reads TGTGCCAGCAGTTTATCTAGCGGGACCCCAGATACGCAGTATTTT. The chain carries TRBV27 and TRBJ2-3, with 8 bases that match TRBD2. Germline trimming cut 0 bases from V and 4 bases from J; bases unmatched to any gene: 3. The length of the CDR3 is 15 residues. Germline values: CDR1 MNHEY, CDR2 SMNVEV (reference sequence).

V is TRBV7-2 and J is TRBJ1-1; D not certain. Trimming cost V 4 bases and J 1 base, with 10 bases left between them. This CDR3 has 14 amino acids. Germline CDR1 reads SGHTA; CDR2 reads FQGNSA. CDR3 nucleotides: TGTGCCAGCAGCTACCTTTCGGGGAACACTGAAGCTTTCTTT. It is translated as CASSYLSGNTEAFF.

The CDR3 DNA follows: TGTGCCAGCAGCTCGAGGACGGGCTCTGGGGCCAACGTCCTGACTTTC. It is translated as CASSSRTGSGANVLTF. The chain uses TRBV11-3 and TRBJ2-6; D unclear. Germline loops: CDR1 SGHNT, CDR2 YENEEA. The V end was cut by 4 bases, the J end by 0 bases, with 10 bases between. This CDR3 comprises 16 residues.

CDR3 nucleotides: TGTGCCAGCAGTTCCGAGGGGAGGAGGCAGTTCTTC. Protein: CASSSEGRRQFF. This sequence joins TRBV28 and TRBJ2-1; tentative D call: TRBD2 (6 bases). Germline CDR1 and CDR2: MDHEN and SYDVKM. The CDR3 runs 12 residues. V was shortened by 4 bases and J by 12 bases, with 13 bases between the two germline ends.

The chain carries TRBV5-1 and TRBJ1-1, with 8 bases that match TRBD1. J gave up 3 bases and V 2 bases, and 9 bases lay outside the gene matches. CDR1 is SGHRS and CDR2 is YFSETQ in the germline V gene. This CDR3 has 16 residues. The CDR3 DNA is TGCGCCAGCAGCTTAACTGCAGGGGGCGGGGACACTGAAGCTTTCTTT. It encodes CASSLTAGGGDTEAFF.

The rearrangement uses TRBV11-2 and TRBJ2-3; D assignment may be TRBD1 or TRBD2 (5 bases each). Looked up from germline, CDR1 is SGHAT and CDR2 is FQNNGV. V dropped 0 bases and J dropped 0 bases, with 7 bases sitting between them. The CDR3 runs to 15 residues. The DNA of the CDR3 is TGTGCCAGCAGCTTAGATTGGGACAGCACAGATACGCAGTATTTT. Translation gives CASSLDWDSTDTQYF.

The V call is TRBV28, the J call TRBJ2-7; maybe TRBD2 (6 bases). Germline assignment: CDR1 MDHEN and CDR2 SYDVKM. The CDR3 contains 14 residues. V gave up 1 base and J gave up 5 bases, with 12 bases separating them. In DNA, the CDR3 is TGTGCCAGCAGTTTATATTCGGGAGACCACGAGCAGTACTTC. Amino acids: CASSLYSGDHEQYF.

The chain is built from TRBV5-1 and TRBJ2-6; D unclear. Germline CDR1 reads SGHRS; CDR2 reads YFSETQ. This CDR3 has 15 residues. Trimming shortened V by 2 bases and J by 0 bases, and 6 bases separated the two germline ends. The CDR3 sequence: CASSFVFSGANVLTF. The DNA for the CDR3 is TGCGCCAGCAGCTTTGTTTTCTCTGGGGCCAACGTCCTGACTTTC.

Only a few counts were recorded for this clone. The rearrangement joins TRBV15 to TRBJ2-7; TRBD1 agrees at 9 bases. Germline V gene sequence: CDR1 LNHNV, CDR2 YYDKDF (reference sequence). V lost 3 bases to trimming and J lost 3 bases; unmatched junction nucleotides: 6. This CDR3 region has 15 residues. CDR3 bases: TGTGCCACCAGCAGTGGACAGGGGATCTTCTACGAGCAGTACTTC. Its protein is CATSSGQGIFYEQYF.

V usage is TRBV5-6 and J usage is TRBJ2-5, with no clear D. The end of the DNA fits TRBJ2-7 better, so the J call may be wrong. CDR1 SGHDT and CDR2 YYEEEE come from the germline V gene. This CDR3 has 14 amino acids. The CDR3: CASSLGQWKGEQYF. The CDR3 DNA follows: TGTGCCAGCAGCTTGGGGCAATGGAAGGGCGAGCAGTACTTC.

The chain combines TRBV25-1 with TRBJ2-7; the D is unclear. Trimming left V 5 bases short and J 3 bases short, with 11 bases between. The CDR3 consists of 13 residues. Germline-derived CDR1 and CDR2 are MGHDK and SYGVNS. CDR3 sequence (DNA): TGTGCCAGCAGTCGTATCACTTACTACGAGCAGTACTTC. Translation gives CASSRITYYEQYF.

The CDR3 sequence is CASSIIRAPRANQPQHF. CDR3 bases: TGTGCCAGTAGTATAATCAGAGCACCCCGGGCCAATCAGCCCCAGCATTTT. J is TRBJ1-5 and V is TRBV19; D unresolved. Germline loops: CDR1 LNHDA, CDR2 SQIVND (reference sequence). This CDR3 spans 17 amino acids. Deletions cut 2 bases from V and 3 bases from J, with 17 bases between. Full variable domain (remainder filled in from reference TRBV19 and TRBJ1-5): DGGITQSPKYLFRKEGQNVTLSCEQNLNHDAMYWYRQDPGQGLRLIYYSQIVNDFQKGDIAEGYSVSREKKESFPLTVTSAQKNPTAFYLCASSIIRAPRANQPQHFGDGTRLSIL.

This chain joins TRBV11-2 and TRBJ2-5, with 7 bases that match TRBD2. The J call may not be correct, given that the DNA end is closer to TRBJ2-7. The CDR3 consists of 15 residues. The germline gives CDR1 SGHAT, CDR2 FQNNGV. This chain's CDR3 is CASSLQPSGSYEQYF. Here the CDR3 DNA reads TGTGCCAGCAGCTTACAGCCTAGCGGTTCCTACGAGCAGTACTTC.

The chain links TRBV18 to TRBJ2-1, with D possibly matching TRBD2 (5 bases). Looked up from germline, CDR1 is KGHSH and CDR2 is LQKENI. The CDR3 covers 15 residues. V lost 1 base, J lost 3 bases, and 10 bases lay in between. CDR3 DNA: TGTGCCAGCTCACCACTAGCGTCAGGCTACAATGAGCAGTTCTTC. This encodes CASSPLASGYNEQFF.

The CDR3 loop reads CASSKDRDSYNEQFF. The CDR3 coding sequence is TGTGCCAGCAGTAAGGACCGGGATTCCTACAATGAGCAGTTCTTC. This sequence joins TRBV6-5 and TRBJ2-1, with a weak D call TRBD2 (5 bases). This CDR3 has 15 amino acids. The germline V gene has CDR1 MNHEY and CDR2 SVGAGI. Between the trimmed V and J ends, which lost 5 bases and 1 base, there was a span of 12 bases.

The CDR3 sequence is CSRSKGIPLHF. The DNA for the CDR3 is TGCAGTAGGTCTAAGGGGATTCCCCTCCACTTT. The rearrangement uses TRBV20-1 and TRBJ1-6; the D gene is possibly TRBD1 (5 bases). CDR1 and CDR2 (germline): DFQATT, SNEGSKA (reference sequence). The CDR3 has 11 residues. The V gene lost 8 bases and the J gene lost 13 bases, with 15 bases spanning the gap.

V is TRBV9 and J is TRBJ2-3, with D unclear. The length of the CDR3 is 12 residues. V lost 0 bases to trimming and J lost 5 bases, with 4 bases between them. Germline V lookup: CDR1 SGDLS, CDR2 YYNGEE. Written as DNA, the CDR3 is TGTGCCAGCAGCGTAGGGCTAGATACGCAGTATTTT. It codes for CASSVGLDTQYF. The whole variable domain, remainder taken from reference TRBV9 and TRBJ2-3, is DSGVTQTPKHLITATGQRVTLRCSPRSGDLSVYWYQQSLDQGLQFLIQYYNGEERAKGNILERFSAQQFPDLHSELNLSSLELGDSALYFCASSVGLDTQYFGPGTRLTVL.

This clone was found once. The gene calls are TRBV7-9 and TRBJ2-1, with D perhaps given as TRBD1 or TRBD2 (6 bases each). Trimming removed 8 bases at V and 4 bases at J, with 21 bases between. The CDR3 has 16 residues. The germline V gene has CDR1 SEHNR and CDR2 FQNEAQ (reference sequence). CDR3 sequence reads: CASGSEGDSEYNEQFF. CDR3 sequence (DNA): TGTGCCAGCGGATCAGAGGGGGACTCGGAATACAATGAGCAGTTCTTC.

The chain uses TRBV25-1 and TRBJ1-4; no definite D call. Trimming shortened V by 4 bases and J by 5 bases, and 14 bases separated the two germline ends. The CDR3 is 15 amino acids. Per germline, CDR1 MGHDK and CDR2 SYGVNS. CDR3 nucleotides: TGTGCCAGCAGTGTCCCTGGATACGAGAATGAAAAACTGTTTTTT. Protein product: CASSVPGYENEKLFF.

Note on this clone: A far larger clone lies a single base away; this is likely a read error. V is TRBV7-2 and J is TRBJ1-1; D is undetermined. Per germline, CDR1 SGHTA and CDR2 FQGNSA. This CDR3 has 14 amino acids. The germline V and J ends were trimmed by 1 base and 0 bases, with 6 bases remaining between them. CDR3 amino acids: CASSLGTVNTEAFF. The CDR3 DNA sequence: TGTGCCAGCAGCTTAGGGACGGTGAACACTGAAGCTTTCTTT.

This clone was observed a few times. CDR3 in amino acids: CASNKNRGFVGELFF. CDR3 nucleotides: TGTGCCAGCAACAAAAACAGGGGATTCGTCGGGGAGCTGTTTTTT. The chain employs TRBV6-6 and TRBJ2-2, with 7 bases matching TRBD1. CDR1 is MNHNY, CDR2 SVGAGI, per germline (reference sequence). The V gene end was trimmed by 7 bases and the J gene end by 7 bases; junction bases not matched to a gene: 12. The CDR3 is 15 amino acids.

The chain recombines TRBV27 with TRBJ2-7, with 10 bases lining up with TRBD1. V shed 8 bases and J 1 base; nucleotides not matched to a gene: 8. The CDR3 consists of 15 residues. The germline V gene has CDR1 MNHEY and CDR2 SMNVEV (reference sequence). CDR3 loop: CASRGPGQGSYEQYF. CDR3 DNA: TGTGCCAGCCGAGGGCCGGGACAGGGGTCCTACGAGCAGTACTTC.

This clone was recorded a few times. The chain joins TRBV7-9 to TRBJ2-1, with a possible D match to TRBD2 (5 bases). The germline gives CDR1 SEHNR, CDR2 FQNEAQ (reference sequence). V was trimmed by 4 bases and J by 12 bases, leaving 13 bases between them. The length of the CDR3 is 12 residues. As DNA, the CDR3 is TGTGCCAGCAGCTGGACTCCGACGGGGCAGTTCTTC. Translating gives CASSWTPTGQFF.